This entry lists 30 T cell receptor beta chains sequenced from one sample in a study of T cell responses to AZD1222 COVID-19 vaccine. The protocol was immunoSEQ multiplex PCR, while the TCRdb copy is restricted to in-frame clones and leaves out a portion. Altogether hundreds of thousands of clones are present, roughly 91% being singletons, with the ten largest covering around 1%. The specimen comprised peripheral blood, sampled on day 0 of MenACWY control vaccination. These receptors were taken from an adult in good health.

The CDR3 loop reads CASSTTSLGELFF. In nucleotides, the CDR3 is TGTGCCAGTAGTACAACTAGCTTGGGGGAGCTGTTTTTT. The chain has TRBV19 and TRBJ2-2; the D gene is possibly TRBD2 (6 bases). In germline, CDR1 is LNHDA, CDR2 SQIVND (reference sequence). Between the trimmed V and J ends, which lost 4 bases and 8 bases, there was a span of 11 bases. This CDR3 comprises 13 residues.

This sequence joins TRBV20-1 and TRBJ1-2; TRBD1 might be the D (6 bases). The CDR3 is 11 residues long. Per germline, CDR1 DFQATT and CDR2 SNEGSKA (reference sequence). V was clipped by 6 bases and J by 8 bases, with 13 bases between them. The CDR3 reads CSATGWAGYTF. The CDR3 DNA sequence: TGCAGTGCAACAGGGTGGGCGGGCTACACCTTC.

The chain couples TRBV11-2 to TRBJ2-4, with D possibly being TRBD1 (6 bases). Trimming removed 5 bases at V and 0 bases at J, with 11 bases between. The CDR3 length is 15 residues. Germline V gene data show CDR1 as SGHAT and CDR2 as FQNNGV. The CDR3 is CASSPAGVAKNIQYF. The DNA for the CDR3 is TGTGCCAGCAGCCCGGCAGGGGTAGCCAAAAACATTCAGTACTTC.

This clone has only one observation. V gene TRBV30 combines with J gene TRBJ1-6; D perhaps matches TRBD1 (6 bases). Germline CDR1 is GTSNPN and CDR2 is SVGIG (reference sequence). Trimming pared 2 bases from V and 7 bases from J, leaving 18 bases between. The CDR3 length is 16 residues. The CDR3 DNA follows: TGTGCCTGGAGTCAAGCCGGGGGGGCGCGGAATTCACCCCTCCACTTT. Translating gives CAWSQAGGARNSPLHF.

The chain uses TRBV28 and TRBJ1-2; 8 bases match TRBD1. This CDR3 has 15 residues. CDR1 and CDR2 (germline): MDHEN, SYDVKM. Trimming took 3 bases from V and 7 from J; bases not matched to a gene: 10. CDR3: CASSFSDRVEGGYTF. DNA of the CDR3: TGTGCCAGCAGTTTTTCGGACAGGGTGGAGGGTGGCTACACCTTC.

Details on this clone: The same CDR3 also results from other DNA sequences found in this sample. The chain links TRBV7-9 to TRBJ2-1; the D is unclear. V lost 1 base to trimming and J lost 0 bases, with 7 bases between them. This CDR3 spans 15 amino acids. CDR1 is SEHNR, CDR2 FQNEAQ, per germline (reference sequence). The CDR3, as DNA: TGTGCCAGCAGCTTAGATGGTCGCTCCTACAATGAGCAGTTCTTC. Encoded protein: CASSLDGRSYNEQFF.

On this clone itself: Other DNA sequences of this sample code for an identical CDR3. J is TRBJ2-3 and V is TRBV5-1; TRBD2 agrees at 10 bases. CDR1 is SGHRS, CDR2 YFSETQ, per germline. V gave up 5 bases and J gave up 2 bases; unmatched junction bases: 8. The CDR3 consists of 16 residues. CDR3 loop: CASRLLAGANTDTQYF. CDR3 coding DNA: TGCGCCAGCAGGCTTCTAGCGGGGGCCAACACAGATACGCAGTATTTT.

This chain connects TRBV10-2 to TRBJ1-5; D call uncertain. The CDR3 is 15 residues long. CDR1 and CDR2 (germline): WSHSY, SAAADI. Trimming pared 6 bases from V and 0 bases from J, leaving 12 bases between. CDR3 coding DNA: TGCGCCAGCAGAGGGAGCCTTTATAGCAATCAGCCCCAGCATTTT. Its protein is CASRGSLYSNQPQHF.

J is TRBJ1-6 and V is TRBV30, with a weak D call TRBD1 (5 bases). This CDR3 contains 14 residues. CDR1 is GTSNPN and CDR2 is SVGIG in the germline V gene (reference sequence). Trimming pared 8 bases from V and 7 bases from J, leaving 18 bases between. The CDR3 DNA follows: TGTGCCCGCCGGGACCTCGGGGCGAATTCACCCCTCCACTTT. As protein: CARRDLGANSPLHF.

This chain links TRBV6-2 or TRBV6-3 with TRBJ1-2; D not certain. This CDR3 spans 15 amino acids. Trimming stripped 4 bases from V and 3 bases from J, with 15 bases between. Per germline, CDR1 MNHEY and CDR2 SVGEGT. CDR3 sequence (DNA): TGTGCCAGCAGTTCCGCCCAACTCTCGGACTATGGCTACACCTTC. As protein: CASSSAQLSDYGYTF.

In this sample, this clone turned up once. The chain couples TRBV6-5 to TRBJ2-2; the D gene is possibly TRBD2 (6 bases). Germline V gives CDR1 MNHEY, CDR2 SVGAGI. This CDR3 comprises 15 residues. Trimming left V 8 bases short and J 3 bases short, with 16 bases between. The CDR3 region has the DNA TGTGCCAGCGGGAGGTCGGGGGTCCACACCGGGGAGCTGTTTTTT. Amino acids: CASGRSGVHTGELFF.

The count of this clone is one. The gene calls are TRBV19 and TRBJ1-3; no firm D call. The CDR3 is 14 residues long. The V end was cut by 8 bases, the J end by 0 bases, with 11 bases between. Germline CDR1 is LNHDA and CDR2 is SQIVND (reference sequence). This chain's CDR3 is CASGEAISGNTIYF. DNA for the CDR3: TGTGCCAGTGGGGAGGCGATCTCTGGAAACACCATATATTTT.

V is TRBV4-2 and J is TRBJ2-3; D perhaps matches TRBD2 (7 bases). The CDR3 covers 17 residues. In germline, CDR1 is LGHNA, CDR2 YNFKEQ. V lost 4 bases, J lost 1 base, and 18 bases lay in between. Written as DNA, the CDR3 is TGTGCCAGCAGCCGATACTACGGGGGGCCGGGCACAGATACGCAGTATTTT. Translation gives CASSRYYGGPGTDTQYF.

The genes are TRBV6-5 and TRBJ1-1, with TRBD1 matching 9 bases. V shed 5 bases, J shed 5 bases, and the junction held 6 bases outside the gene matches. This CDR3 contains 14 residues. Germline values: CDR1 MNHEY, CDR2 SVGAGI. CDR3 region: CASSRRQGGTEAFF. The CDR3 region has the DNA TGTGCCAGCAGTCGAAGACAGGGGGGAACTGAAGCTTTCTTT.

The V and J genes are TRBV11-2 and TRBJ2-1; TRBD2 might be the D (6 bases). Looked up from germline, CDR1 is SGHAT and CDR2 is FQNNGV. V lost 3 bases and J 9 bases, leaving 18 bases between the germline ends. The CDR3 covers 15 residues. The CDR3 region is CASSLEGGSIGEQFF. DNA of the CDR3: TGTGCCAGCAGCTTGGAGGGTGGGTCCATTGGTGAGCAGTTCTTC. The full variable domain, its missing parts supplied by reference TRBV11-2 and TRBJ2-1, is EAGVAQSPRYKIIEKRQSVAFWCNPISGHATLYWYQQILGQGPKLLIQFQNNGVVDDSQLPKDRFSAERLKGVDSTLKIQPAKLEDSAVYLCASSLEGGSIGEQFFGPGTRLTVL.

V and J are TRBV6-5 and TRBJ1-1; TRBD1 agrees at 7 bases. This CDR3 region has 15 residues. V gave up 7 bases and J gave up 4 bases; unmatched junction bases: 12. Germline assignment: CDR1 MNHEY and CDR2 SVGAGI. The CDR3 DNA is TGTGCCAGCATGATGGGCAGGGGGAGGTCCACTGAAGCTTTCTTT. It yields the protein CASMMGRGRSTEAFF.

The chain uses TRBV18 and TRBJ1-2; tentative D call: TRBD1 (6 bases). V lost 3 bases, J lost 0 bases, and 11 bases lay in between. Germline CDR1 KGHSH, CDR2 LQKENI. This CDR3 is 15 amino acids long. The CDR3 is CASSPLDRTNYGYTF. In DNA form, the CDR3 reads TGTGCCAGCTCACCGTTGGACAGAACTAACTATGGCTACACCTTC. The full variable domain, with the rest looked up from reference TRBV18 and TRBJ1-2, is NAGVMQNPRHLVRRRGQEARLRCSPMKGHSHVYWYRQLPEEGLKFMVYLQKENIIDESGMPKERFSAEFPKEGPSILRIQQVVRGDSAAYFCASSPLDRTNYGYTFGSGTRLTVV.

J is TRBJ1-2 and V is TRBV4-1; D call uncertain. From germline, CDR1 is MGHRA and CDR2 YSYEKL. CDR3 length: 15 residues. Trimming shortened V by 0 bases and J by 4 bases, and 12 bases separated the two germline ends. The CDR3 here is CASSQDGAESYGYTF. For the CDR3, the DNA is TGCGCCAGCAGCCAAGACGGCGCGGAAAGCTATGGCTACACCTTC.

This clone was observed a single time. This chain connects TRBV4-1 to TRBJ2-7; D is uncertain. Trimming removed 0 bases from V and 9 bases from J, with 18 bases in between. From germline, CDR1 is MGHRA and CDR2 YSYEKL. The CDR3 totals 15 residues. CDR3 sequence (DNA): TGCGCCAGCAGCCAAGACGTCTCGATGTTACGAGGGCAGTACTTC. It yields the protein CASSQDVSMLRGQYF.

The V and J genes are TRBV5-1 and TRBJ2-2; D is perhaps TRBD1 or TRBD2 (5 bases each). This CDR3 comprises 15 residues. Deletions cut 4 bases from V and 6 bases from J, with 16 bases between. Germline V lookup: CDR1 SGHRS, CDR2 YFSETQ. Written as DNA, the CDR3 is TGCGCCAGCAGCCCTGACATGGGGGTCCCCGGGGAGCTGTTTTTT. Protein sequence: CASSPDMGVPGELFF.

The table lists this clone with a count of one. The genes are TRBV5-1 and TRBJ1-4, with D uncertain. The CDR3 covers 15 residues. Deletions cut 4 bases from V and 1 base from J, with 11 bases between. Germline V gene sequence: CDR1 SGHRS, CDR2 YFSETQ. The DNA of the CDR3 is TGCGCCAGCAGCCAGCCTGGCGGAACTAATGAAAAACTGTTTTTT. Translated: CASSQPGGTNEKLFF. The full variable domain, with the rest looked up from reference TRBV5-1 and TRBJ1-4, is KAGVTQTPRYLIKTRGQQVTLSCSPISGHRSVSWYQQTPGQGLQFLFEYFSETQRNKGNFPGRFSGRQFSNSRSEMNVSTLELGDSALYLCASSQPGGTNEKLFFGSGTQLSVL.

This clone showed up just once. This chain connects TRBV7-9 to TRBJ1-4; D is ambiguous. V gave up 5 bases and J gave up 0 bases, with 16 bases separating them. CDR1 is SEHNR and CDR2 is FQNEAQ in the germline V gene (reference sequence). The CDR3 covers 17 residues. CDR3 loop: CASSHTAYGATNEKLFF. The CDR3 DNA follows: TGTGCCAGCAGCCACACCGCCTACGGTGCAACTAATGAAAAACTGTTTTTT.

The rearrangement links TRBV13 to TRBJ2-5; possible D gene TRBD2, 5 bases. Germline CDR1 reads PRHDT; CDR2 reads FYEKMQ (reference sequence). V lost 5 bases and J lost 7, with 17 bases in between. The CDR3 loop spans 14 amino acids. CDR3 nucleotides: TGTGCCAGCAGCCCCCGGCCCCTTGAGGGGACCCAGTACTTC. Its translation: CASSPRPLEGTQYF. The full variable domain, with the rest looked up from reference TRBV13 and TRBJ2-5, is AAGVIQSPRHLIKEKRETATLKCYPIPRHDTVYWYQQGPGQDPQFLISFYEKMQSDKGSIPDRFSAQQFSDYHSELNMSSLELGDSALYFCASSPRPLEGTQYFGPGTRLLVL.

This rearrangement joins TRBV6-1 to TRBJ1-2; D unresolved. Trimming shortened V by 0 bases and J by 5 bases, and 10 bases separated the two germline ends. Germline V gene sequence: CDR1 MNHNS, CDR2 SASEGT. The CDR3 runs 14 residues. The CDR3 DNA reads as TGTGCCAGCAGTGAAGCGCTCACGGGTTATGGCTACACCTTC. It translates to CASSEALTGYGYTF.

The rearrangement uses TRBV6-6 and TRBJ2-1; D may be TRBD1 (5 bases). V lost 7 bases to trimming and J lost 5 bases, with 18 bases between them. The CDR3 sequence is 15 residues long. Germline V CDR1 and CDR2: MNHNY, SVGAGI (reference sequence). CDR3 region: CASNHFPGRDNEQFF. Written as DNA, the CDR3 is TGTGCCAGCAATCACTTCCCGGGCAGGGACAATGAGCAGTTCTTC.

The CDR3 reads CASRTSVNTEAFF. CDR3 in DNA: TGTGCCAGCAGAACCTCAGTGAACACTGAAGCTTTCTTT. V gene TRBV2 combines with J gene TRBJ1-1; D is unresolved. V lost 6 bases to trimming and J lost 0 bases, with 8 bases between them. The CDR3 loop spans 13 amino acids. Germline CDR1 and CDR2: SNHLY and FYNNEI.

The chain combines TRBV5-1 with TRBJ2-3, with 7 nucleotides matching TRBD2. Germline-derived CDR1 and CDR2 are SGHRS and YFSETQ. The V and J ends lost 5 bases and 2 bases, in that order; junction bases with no gene match: 14. CDR3 length equals 17 residues. CDR3 sequence reads: CASSETRDGLVTDTQYF. The CDR3 bases are TGCGCCAGCAGTGAGACCCGTGATGGACTAGTCACAGATACGCAGTATTTT.

The chain joins TRBV5-4 to TRBJ1-5; D is undetermined. CDR1 is SGHNT and CDR2 is YYREEE in the germline V gene (reference sequence). This CDR3 has 17 residues. V was pared by 0 bases and J by 1 base, with 14 bases between. The CDR3 sequence: CASSLVAIVRSNQPQHF. CDR3 bases: TGTGCCAGCAGCTTGGTAGCCATCGTAAGGAGCAATCAGCCCCAGCATTTT.

The chain's CDR3 is CASSLNQYGGYTF. For the CDR3, the DNA is TGTGCCAGCAGCTTGAACCAGTACGGTGGCTACACCTTC. The chain links TRBV5-6 to TRBJ1-2, with D unclear. CDR1 and CDR2 (germline): SGHDT, YYEEEE. This CDR3 is built from 13 residues. V lost 1 base and J lost 7, with 11 bases in between.

The chain is built from TRBV15 and TRBJ1-1, with 8 bases fitting TRBD1. CDR1 is LNHNV, CDR2 YYDKDF, per germline (reference sequence). The CDR3 spans 16 residues. J lost 10 bases, V lost 4 bases, and 17 bases had no gene match. DNA of the CDR3: TGTGCCACCAGCACAGGGTTGGGGCAGGGGGCGTGGGTAGCTTTCTTT. It encodes CATSTGLGQGAWVAFF.